Listed below are T cell receptor beta chains from one sample, sequenced in a study of STAT3 mutations in large granular lymphocyte leukemia. Produced via immunoSEQ multiplex PCR; TCRdb's table is partial and in-frame only. The sample consists of several thousand clones, approximately 92% of them appearing once. The sample was peripheral blood mononuclear cells. Receptor source: a man between 60 and 75 years old with T-cell large granular lymphocyte leukemia. Some clones in this sample may be carry-over from other donors' samples. Both conserved end residues are part of each CDR3. The order of the fields is J gene, clone size, D gene, V gene, CDR3 protein, CDR3 DNA. The D gene is left open where the match is weak. Clone sizes are given selectively: once, few, many, or a class where the clone is expanded.

J: TRBJ1-2; size: NA; D: NA; V: TRBV29-1; CDR3: CSVDPLGYGYTF; DNA: TGCAGCGTTGATCCTTTGGGCTATGGCTACACCTTC
J: TRBJ2-5; size: once; D: NA; V: TRBV5-1; CDR3: CASSAWRQQETQYF; DNA: TGCGCCAGCAGCGCTTGGCGGCAGCAAGAGACCCAGTACTTC
J: TRBJ1-2; size: once; D: NA; V: TRBV6-4; CDR3: CASSTLKGVVDGYTF; DNA: TGTGCCAGCAGTACTCTCAAGGGAGTGGTAGATGGCTACACCTTC
J: TRBJ2-1; size: once; D: TRBD1; V: TRBV30; CDR3: CAWSGQGRTTDSYNEQFF; DNA: TGTGCCTGGAGTGGACAGGGTAGGACCACGGACTCCTACAATGAGCAGTTCTTC
J: TRBJ1-1; size: NA; D: TRBD1; V: TRBV19; CDR3: CASTLGQGNTEAFF; DNA: TGTGCCAGTACCCTAGGACAGGGGAACACTGAAGCTTTCTTT
J: TRBJ2-6; size: NA; D: NA; V: TRBV7-6; CDR3: CASSPRGGTDGANVLTF; DNA: TGTGCCAGCAGCCCAAGAGGGGGGACAGATGGGGCCAACGTCCTGACTTTC
J: TRBJ1-1; size: NA; D: NA; V: TRBV2; CDR3: CASSGPGRRTEAFF; DNA: TGTGCCAGCAGTGGCCCAGGGAGGCGGACTGAAGCTTTCTTT
J: TRBJ2-1; size: NA; D: NA; V: TRBV30; CDR3: CAWTEGYNEQFF; DNA: TGTGCCTGGACCGAGGGTTACAATGAGCAGTTCTTC
J: TRBJ2-7; size: NA; D: TRBD1; V: TRBV27; CDR3: CASKWGQGSYEQYF; DNA: TGTGCCAGCAAATGGGGACAGGGATCCTACGAGCAGTACTTC
J: TRBJ2-7; size: NA; D: NA; V: TRBV28; CDR3: CAGGTPHEQYF; DNA: TGTGCCGGCGGGACACCCCACGAGCAGTACTTC
J: TRBJ1-2; size: NA; D: NA; V: TRBV2; CDR3: CASNSRMADYGYTF; DNA: TGTGCCAGCAATTCACGGATGGCGGACTATGGCTACACCTTC
J: TRBJ2-3; size: NA; D: NA; V: TRBV7-6; CDR3: CASSLEGFRADTQYF; DNA: TGTGCCAGCAGCTTAGAGGGGTTTAGGGCAGATACGCAGTATTTT
J: TRBJ1-2; size: NA; D: TRBD1; V: TRBV11-2; CDR3: CASSLDSGGYGYTF; DNA: TGTGCCAGCAGCTTAGACTCAGGGGGTTATGGCTACACCTTC
J: TRBJ2-3; size: NA; D: NA; V: TRBV19; CDR3: CASSMGWAGTDTQYF; DNA: TGTGCCAGTAGTATGGGGTGGGCCGGGACAGATACGCAGTATTTT
J: TRBJ1-2; size: NA; D: NA; V: TRBV9; CDR3: CASSVGSEGPYGYTF; DNA: TGTGCCAGCAGCGTAGGGTCCGAGGGCCCCTATGGCTACACCTTC
J: TRBJ2-7; size: NA; D: NA; V: TRBV27; CDR3: CASSLLYGGGYEQYF; DNA: TGTGCCAGCAGTTTATTGTACGGGGGCGGATACGAGCAGTACTTC
J: TRBJ2-7; size: NA; D: NA; V: TRBV4-2; CDR3: CASSQDPDSSYEQYF; DNA: TGTGCCAGCAGCCAAGATCCGGACAGCTCCTACGAGCAGTACTTC
J: TRBJ2-3; size: NA; D: TRBD1; V: TRBV9; CDR3: CASSLRGRLSTDTQYF; DNA: TGTGCCAGCAGCCTCAGGGGGCGGCTTAGCACAGATACGCAGTATTTT
J: TRBJ2-1; size: NA; D: NA; V: TRBV11-3; CDR3: CASSPPWTESSYNEQFF; DNA: TGTGCCAGCAGCCCCCCCTGGACCGAGAGCTCCTACAATGAGCAGTTCTTC
J: TRBJ1-5; size: NA; D: TRBD1; V: TRBV7-6; CDR3: CASSRQGGMQPQHF; DNA: TGTGCCAGCAGTCGTCAGGGGGGGATGCAGCCCCAGCATTTT
J: TRBJ2-5; size: NA; D: TRBD1; V: TRBV5-1; CDR3: CASSFKRAGGAYQETQYF; DNA: TGCGCCAGCAGCTTTAAAAGAGCAGGGGGCGCGTACCAAGAGACCCAGTACTTC
J: TRBJ2-1; size: once; D: NA; V: TRBV6-5; CDR3: CASSQGSYNEQFF; DNA: TGTGCCAGCAGCCAGGGCTCCTACAATGAGCAGTTCTTC
J: TRBJ2-3; size: NA; D: NA; V: TRBV6-6; CDR3: CASSYSQTGNTDTQYF; DNA: TGTGCCAGCAGTTACTCGCAGACAGGCAACACAGATACGCAGTATTTT
J: TRBJ1-4; size: NA; D: NA; V: TRBV6-1; CDR3: CASRTPNEKLFF; DNA: TGTGCCAGCAGGACTCCGAATGAAAAACTGTTTTTT
J: TRBJ2-7; size: NA; D: TRBD1; V: TRBV27; CDR3: CASSSIRQGLEQYF; DNA: TGTGCCAGCAGTTCCATAAGACAGGGGCTCGAGCAGTACTTC
J: TRBJ2-2; size: NA; D: NA; V: TRBV5-4; CDR3: CASSRPAGELFF; DNA: TGTGCCAGCAGCCGCCCTGCCGGGGAGCTGTTTTTT
J: TRBJ1-2; size: NA; D: TRBD1; V: TRBV10-1; CDR3: CANPQGIDYGYTF; DNA: TGCGCCAACCCACAGGGGATTGACTATGGCTACACCTTC
J: TRBJ1-2; size: NA; D: NA; V: TRBV25-1; CDR3: CASSEPLTEDYGYTF; DNA: TGTGCCAGCAGTGAACCCCTAACAGAAGACTATGGCTACACCTTC
J: TRBJ1-2; size: few; D: NA; V: TRBV6-5; CDR3: CASSSDSYGYTF; DNA: TGTGCCAGCAGTTCCGACAGCTATGGCTACACCTTC
J: TRBJ2-3; size: NA; D: NA; V: TRBV20-1; CDR3: CSASDNRYF; DNA: TGCAGTGCTAGTGATAATCGGTATTTT
J: TRBJ2-3; size: NA; D: NA; V: TRBV7-9; CDR3: CASSLRADSTDTQYF; DNA: TGTGCCAGCAGCTTAAGGGCGGATAGCACAGATACGCAGTATTTT
J: TRBJ1-5; size: NA; D: TRBD1; V: TRBV6-1; CDR3: CASSRQGYQPQHF; DNA: TGTGCCAGCAGCCGACAGGGGTATCAGCCCCAGCATTTT
J: TRBJ1-1; size: NA; D: NA; V: TRBV7-8; CDR3: CASRLVGGTSNTEAFF; DNA: TGTGCCAGCAGACTCGTGGGGGGCACTTCGAACACTGAAGCTTTCTTT
J: TRBJ1-1; size: NA; D: NA; V: TRBV25-1; CDR3: CASSEGLNTEAFF; DNA: TGTGCCAGCAGTGAAGGCCTGAACACTGAAGCTTTCTTT
J: TRBJ2-4; size: NA; D: NA; V: TRBV2; CDR3: CASNEGMENIQYF; DNA: TGTGCCAGCAACGAGGGAATGGAAAACATTCAGTACTTC
J: TRBJ2-2; size: once; D: NA; V: TRBV5-4; CDR3: CASSLVANTGELFF; DNA: TGTGCCAGCAGCTTGGTTGCTAACACCGGGGAGCTGTTTTTT
J: TRBJ1-5; size: NA; D: NA; V: TRBV15; CDR3: CATSWGGPKTNQPQHF; DNA: TGTGCCACCAGCTGGGGAGGTCCGAAAACAAATCAGCCCCAGCATTTT
J: TRBJ2-3; size: NA; D: TRBD1; V: TRBV5-1; CDR3: CASSLGDRGPLSTDTQYF; DNA: TGCGCCAGCAGCTTGGGGGACAGGGGTCCCCTTAGCACAGATACGCAGTATTTT
J: TRBJ2-3; size: NA; D: TRBD2; V: TRBV29-1; CDR3: CSHKIGLAGADTQYF; DNA: TGCAGCCACAAAATCGGACTAGCGGGGGCAGATACGCAGTATTTT
J: TRBJ1-5; size: NA; D: NA; V: TRBV30; CDR3: CAWSRGQYSNQPQHF; DNA: TGTGCCTGGAGCCGAGGACAGTATAGCAATCAGCCCCAGCATTTT
J: TRBJ2-3; size: NA; D: NA; V: TRBV5-4; CDR3: CALSWGTDTQYF; DNA: TGTGCCCTCTCCTGGGGGACAGATACGCAGTATTTT
J: TRBJ2-1; size: NA; D: NA; V: TRBV7-2; CDR3: CASSLHGRGEQFF; DNA: TGTGCCAGCAGCTTACACGGGAGAGGTGAGCAGTTCTTC
J: TRBJ2-5; size: NA; D: TRBD2; V: TRBV15; CDR3: CATSSITSGGQETQYF; DNA: TGTGCCACCAGCAGTATCACTAGCGGGGGGCAAGAGACCCAGTACTTC
J: TRBJ1-2; size: NA; D: NA; V: TRBV11-2; CDR3: CASSLSIARTATNYGYTF; DNA: TGTGCCAGCAGCTTATCGATTGCTCGGACAGCAACTAACTATGGCTACACCTTC
J: TRBJ2-7; size: NA; D: NA; V: TRBV18; CDR3: CASSPTASYEQYF; DNA: TGTGCCAGCTCACCAACAGCGTCCTACGAGCAGTACTTC
J: TRBJ2-1; size: few; D: TRBD2; V: TRBV9; CDR3: CASSVGLAGGRYNEQFF; DNA: TGTGCCAGCAGCGTAGGTCTAGCGGGAGGGAGATACAATGAGCAGTTCTTC
J: TRBJ2-7; size: NA; D: TRBD1; V: TRBV6-1; CDR3: CASQVIQGDYEQYF; DNA: TGTGCCAGCCAAGTAATACAGGGGGACTACGAGCAGTACTTC
J: TRBJ2-1; size: NA; D: NA; V: TRBV7-9; CDR3: CASSPVSGSYNEQFF; DNA: TGTGCCAGCAGCCCCGTCTCGGGCTCCTACAATGAGCAGTTCTTC
J: TRBJ2-2; size: NA; D: NA; V: TRBV7-2; CDR3: CASSTLGAGELFF; DNA: TGTGCCAGCAGCACACTAGGGGCCGGGGAGCTGTTTTTT
J: TRBJ2-7; size: once; D: NA; V: TRBV4-1; CDR3: CASSPRGSWGAYEQYF; DNA: TGCGCCAGCAGCCCCCGAGGGAGTTGGGGTGCCTACGAGCAGTACTTC
J: TRBJ1-1; size: NA; D: NA; V: TRBV5-8; CDR3: CASSSWGVMNTEAFF; DNA: TGTGCCAGCAGCTCCTGGGGGGTCATGAACACTGAAGCTTTCTTT
J: TRBJ2-5; size: NA; D: NA; V: TRBV5-6; CDR3: CASSLVFQETQYF; DNA: TGTGCCAGCAGCTTGGTCTTCCAAGAGACCCAGTACTTC
J: TRBJ2-7; size: NA; D: NA; V: TRBV28; CDR3: CASSSGEPRPEQYF; DNA: TGTGCCAGCAGCAGCGGTGAACCACGCCCCGAGCAGTACTTC
J: TRBJ1-2; size: NA; D: NA; V: TRBV7-9; CDR3: CASSTDDRPLSADGYTF; DNA: TGTGCCAGCAGCACGGACGACAGGCCCCTGAGTGCCGATGGCTACACCTTC